The rows below give T cell receptor beta chains drawn from one sample of a study of metastatic and nonmetastatic thyroid tumors. MiXCR was used by TCRdb to re-call the PCR reads. There are 12,000 to 15,000 clones in the sample; approximately 24% occur only once, and approximately 11% lies in the top ten. Sequencing was performed on tumor tissue. Receptor source: a female donor with papillary thyroid cancer or a benign thyroid nodule (not recorded which). Some clones in this sample may be carry-over from other donors' samples. The CDR3 runs from the conserved cysteine through the conserved F or W. The D gene is left open where the match is weak. For some rows the clone size is stated as once, few or many, or as a class when expanded; others skip it.

D gene	V gene	J gene	clone size	CDR3 length	CDR3 protein	CDR3 DNA
-	TRBV10-2	TRBJ2-1	many	14	CASSRAGAYNEQFF	TGCGCCAGCAGTCGAGCGGGCGCCTACAATGAGCAGTTCTTC
-	TRBV29-1	TRBJ2-3	-	13	CIVEAVAGYTQYF	TGCATCGTTGAGGCCGTAGCAGGGTATACGCAGTATTTT
-	TRBV20-1	TRBJ1-1	many	11	CGLQYHTEAFF	TGCGGTCTTCAGTACCACACTGAAGCTTTCTTT
-	TRBV6-1	TRBJ1-3	-	17	CASSLEQERISGNTIYF	TGCGCCAGCAGTTTGGAACAGGAACGTATCTCTGGAAACACCATATATTTT
TRBD2	TRBV11-2	TRBJ2-7	medium-sized	16	CASSSYLAGVYYEQYF	TGTGCCAGCAGCTCCTATCTAGCGGGAGTCTACTACGAGCAGTACTTC
-	TRBV10-2	TRBJ1-5	-	12	CASWAGNQPQHF	TGCGCTAGTTGGGCGGGGAATCAGCCCCAGCATTTT
-	TRBV19	TRBJ2-2	many	16	CASNEKKAVSTGELFF	TGTGCCAGTAATGAAAAAAAAGCGGTCAGTACCGGGGAGCTGTTTTTT
-	TRBV11-2	TRBJ1-1	medium-sized	15	CASSLEGSAGGEAFF	TGTGCCAGCAGCTTAGAGGGCTCAGCGGGTGGTGAAGCTTTCTTT
-	TRBV5-1	TRBJ1-1	-	15	CASSLVQGLNTEAFF	TGCGCCAGCAGCTTGGTGCAGGGGTTGAACACTGAAGCTTTCTTT
TRBD1	TRBV9	TRBJ1-1	-	14	CASSAGQGNTEAFF	TGTGCCAGCAGCGCGGGACAGGGTAACACTGAAGCTTTCTTT
TRBD1	TRBV15	TRBJ1-5	medium-sized	15	CATSTGQGRNQPQHF	TGTGCCACCAGCACCGGACAGGGACGCAATCAGCCCCAGCATTTT
-	TRBV14	TRBJ2-7	-	13	CASSHLRAAEQYF	TGTGCCAGCAGCCACCTCAGGGCTGCCGAGCAGTACTTC
-	TRBV28	TRBJ2-7	medium-sized	12	CASSYASYEQYF	TGTGCCAGCAGCTATGCATCCTACGAGCAGTACTTC
-	TRBV6-5	TRBJ2-7	-	13	CASSYSGSYEQYF	TGTGCCAGCAGTTACTCCGGCTCCTACGAGCAGTACTTC
-	TRBV20-1	TRBJ2-3	-	14	CSADAGRSTDTQYF	TGCAGTGCTGATGCGGGACGGAGCACAGATACGCAGTATTTT
TRBD2	TRBV4-1	TRBJ2-1	medium-sized	19	CASSFARLAGHSSYNEQFF	TGCGCCAGCAGCTTCGCTCGGCTAGCGGGTCATAGCTCCTACAATGAGCAGTTCTTC
-	TRBV12-3/TRBV12-4	TRBJ2-1	medium-sized	14	CASSFPGSYNEQFF	TGTGCCAGCAGTTTCCCCGGGTCCTACAATGAGCAGTTCTTC
TRBD1	TRBV10-3	TRBJ1-6	few	12	CATNSQGQVTHF	TGTGCCACAAATTCCCAGGGACAGGTAACCCACTTT
-	TRBV5-1	TRBJ2-2	many	14	CASSFAGLTGELFF	TGCGCCAGCAGCTTTGCGGGGCTCACCGGGGAGCTGTTTTTT
-	TRBV20-1	TRBJ2-6	-	17	CSASVGTSSSGANVLTF	TGCAGTGCTAGCGTCGGGACATCTTCCTCTGGGGCCAACGTCCTGACTTTC
-	TRBV14	TRBJ2-5	-	15	CASSQDYGWQETQYF	TGTGCCAGCAGCCAAGATTACGGGTGGCAAGAGACCCAGTACTTC
-	TRBV20-1	TRBJ1-1	medium-sized	14	CSARADRMNTEAFF	TGCAGTGCTAGAGCCGACAGAATGAACACTGAAGCTTTCTTT
-	TRBV9	TRBJ1-2	many	15	CASSPLGRGANGYTF	TGTGCCAGCAGCCCTTTGGGTCGGGGGGCGAATGGCTACACCTTC
TRBD2	TRBV28	TRBJ2-7	few	13	CASSLLAGYEQYF	TGTGCCAGCAGTTTGTTAGCGGGTTACGAGCAGTACTTC